One and the same sample provided the 3 T cell receptor beta chains below, sequenced in a study of tissue T cells after allogeneic stem cell transplantation. The method was immunoSEQ multiplex PCR; TCRdb's version includes in-frame clones alone and lacks a portion of them. The table lists 40,000 to 50,000 clones, around 70% of them singletons. Sequencing input: sorted cells pooled from one or two spleens. The receptors shown here come from a pool of C57BL/6 mice in good health.

A few counts support this clone. Germline and genes here are mouse. The read ends 1 residue shy of where the CDR3 ends; the end is completed using the germline J gene. Other DNA variants within this sample encode the same CDR3. The genes are TRBV1 and TRBJ2-7; 7 bases are a match to TRBD1. This CDR3 has 12 residues. The trim removed 5 bases at V and 4 bases at J, leaving 2 bases unmatched. Germline-derived CDR1 and CDR2 are NSQYPW and LRSPGD (reference sequence). CDR3 DNA (partial): TGCACCTGCAGTCCACAGGGGTATGAACAGTAC. Translating gives CTCSPQGYEQY. In full, the CDR3 reads CTCSPQGYEQYF.

A note on this clone: The gene names given are mouse names. The read ends 1 residue early relative to the CDR3; the germline J gene fills the gap. The rearrangement links TRBV19 to TRBJ2-4, with D uncertain. The V gene's germline CDR1 is FNHDT and CDR2 SITEND (reference sequence). V lost 0 bases to trimming and J lost 0 bases, with 5 bases between them. The CDR3 covers 14 residues. The sequenced CDR3 bases are TGTGCCAGCAGTATAGCCGGTAGTCAAAACACCTTGTAC. Translating gives CASSIAGSQNTLY. The whole CDR3 sequence is CASSIAGSQNTLYF.

This clone has just one count. The genes and germline here are from mouse. The CDR3 here is CTCSAGRSSDYTF. Partial CDR3 DNA: TGCACCTGCAGTGCAGGGAGAAGCTCCGACTACACC. The rearrangement joins TRBV1 to TRBJ1-2, with D unresolved. The read ends 1 residue before the CDR3 terminus; that terminus is restored from the germline J gene. Germline V gene data show CDR1 as NSQYPW and CDR2 as LRSPGD (reference sequence). Trimming removed 1 base at V and 4 bases at J, with 7 bases between. There are 13 residues in the CDR3.